This TCR beta chain was retrieved from a study of blood T cells in healthy people across ages (dated by TCRdb to 2015 to 2017). For the wider study: In model experiments, template switching captured roughly one uniquely barcoded TCR beta cDNA molecule for every two T cells. Using deep sequencing normalized with unique cDNA molecular identifiers, the study measured how TCR beta repertoire diversity changes with age. Donors were grouped into four age groups: young (average roughly 17 years), middle-aged (roughly 40), aged (over 55) and long-lived (roughly 80). To avoid experimental bias, donors of different ages were randomly spread across the sequencing lanes. Two additional independent replicas of 1 million unique cDNA reads from the same blood draw were analyzed for two donors (one aged 18 to 30 and one aged 80 or older).

Library preparation used 5' RACE. Sequencing was carried out with an Illumina HiSeq 2500. A second PCR of about 7 to 12 cycles was run with a J-beta primer mix and a sample-barcoded 5' primer. A template-switch 5' adaptor carrying 12 random nucleotides introduced a unique molecular identifier onto each TCR beta cDNA molecule. Each sample yielded at least 2.5 million CDR3-containing paired-end reads. First-strand cDNA synthesis was performed from all RNA using the Mint cDNA synthesis kit, with priming by a TRBC-specific oligonucleotide. Following uracil-DNA glycosylase treatment, all cDNA underwent a first 18-cycle PCR with the universal primers M1SS and BC2_uni_R. On the authors' methods: Normalization of each sample was performed by random selection of 1 million high-quality reads, each carrying a distinct molecular identifier. Reads sharing molecular identifiers were discarded rather than binned into consensus sequences. MiTCR, set to a Q25 quality threshold and the strictest error-elimination algorithm, was used for CDR3 identification, clonotype clustering and error correction. A nonparametric unseen species model with Euler transformation was used to estimate a lower bound on total TCR beta diversity. TCRdb itself trimmed the public reads at Q25 with fastp, ran MiXCR and retained productive beta chains. Rows merge per CDR3 protein into single entries with the most common DNA and genes. Here the V and J calls rest on TCRdb's processing, not on the authors' analysis. The sample table lists roughly 2 million distinct CDR3 sequences, around 48% of them with a count of one. The top ten constitute less than 2.5% of the sample.

The approximately 40 donors, aged about 6 to 95 years, were systemically healthy Caucasian individuals from Russia. Roughly 9.5 milliliters of peripheral blood were drawn from each donor into EDTA-treated Vacutainer tubes. Ficoll-Paque density-gradient centrifugation was used to isolate PBMCs, with at least 7 million per sample. Total RNA was extracted from PBMCs with Trizol reagent, with at least 5.5 micrograms obtained per sample. Naive CD45RAhigh/CD27high T cell percentages were measured by flow cytometry on a PBMC aliquot from every donor. Findings and caveats that apply to the study as a whole: Because the CMV infection status of the donors was unknown, age-related changes in expanded clonotypes may potentially have been confounded. Conclusive comparison of naive and antigen-experienced compartments was prevented by the profiling of bulk unsorted PBMCs. As age increased, observed TCR beta diversity per million T cells dropped in a roughly linear way, and a significant reduction was already evident by age 40. Compared with the aged group, the long-lived group had more naive CD4+ T cells, fewer expanded clones and increased TCR diversity, suggesting age selection. Observed TCR beta diversity correlated strongly with the percentage of naive T cells measured by flow cytometry. Estimates of total diversity based on one million sequenced T cells were considered lower bounds and underestimates.

The sample holds a few counts of this clonotype. The specificity of this receptor is unknown. Base-call qualities are not available, and no considerably larger clone is one nucleotide away. The CDR3 runs 14 residues from the cysteine to the phenylalanine. Kept here is only the CDR3 DNA, which spans 42 bases and is read in frame from base 1. V and J are trimmed by 1 base and 3 bases, and the gene matches miss 3 bases of the junction. Via the germline V gene (reference sequence), CDR1 is LNHNV and CDR2 YYDKDF. The sequence derives from a middle-aged woman in good health. The chain is made from TRBV15 and TRBJ2-7, and 7 junctional nucleotides match TRBD1. The specimen sequenced was blood. The sequence in DNA is TGTGCCACCAGCAGAGGGGACAGTTTCTACGAGCAGTACTTC. Its product reads: CATSRGDSFYEQYF.